This TCR beta chain was sequenced in a study of CD8+ T cells in alopecia areata (dated by TCRdb to about 2018). Regarding the study in general: Treated patients were enrolled in an open-label pilot trial of oral tofacitinib at 5 to 10 mg twice daily for moderate-to-severe alopecia areata. Scalp clonality was compared across normal scalp (n=4), patchy alopecia areata scalp (n=8), and alopecia totalis/universalis scalp (n=8). Scalp tissue and sorted CD4+ and CD8+ peripheral blood T cells from patchy and totalis/universalis alopecia areata patients and from healthy controls were covered by human TCRbeta sequencing. Patients stayed on tofacitinib for 6 to 18 months and then had 6 months of follow-up off drug so that delayed response and recurrence could be assessed. High-throughput TCRbeta sequencing was used to examine T cell clonal expansion in alopecia areata in both the C3H/HeJ mouse model and human patients. Tofacitinib-treated patients had biopsies at baseline and at 4 and 24 weeks of treatment, with a later scalp biopsy in several patients. immunoSEQ multiplex PCR using 35 Vbeta forward primers and 13 Jbeta reverse primers was used to amplify TCRbeta CDR3 regions. The RNA source kit depended on sample type: the PAXgene miRNA kit for fixed scalp, the miRNeasy kit for PBMCs, and the RNeasy kit for mouse skin.

This specimen's time point label, per the study, means: baseline before oral tofacitinib. Lesional scalp punch biopsies and peripheral blood were obtained from alopecia areata patients. PBMCs were isolated by density centrifugation and stained for CD3, CD4 and CD8, after which CD4+ and CD8+ T cells were sorted on a FACSAria. Study-wide findings and limitations: Unlike mouse skin, which is dominated by gammadelta T cells, normal human skin has resident alphabeta T cells that are also sequenced, and this complicates analysis of the scalp TCR repertoire. TCR sequences shared between patients were less clear than in mice, possibly partly because of HLA diversity in the patient population. Higher clonality and more expanded CD8+ clones were observed in lesional scalp than in normal scalp, particularly in alopecia totalis/universalis, a finding suggestive of antigenic drive.

Receptors were amplified or captured by the immunoSEQ multiplex PCR assay. RNA was extracted from all samples and reverse transcribed into cDNA, which served as template for TCR sequencing. SuperScript III was used for first-strand cDNA synthesis, primed with a 2:1 mix of oligo-dT and random hexamers. Amplification bias was assessed with a synthetic immune receptor repertoire, and residual bias was removed computationally. Per the original workflow: Raw reads were preprocessed for error removal, and CDR3 was defined according to IMGT conventions as running from the conserved cysteine to phenylalanine. To get clonality, Shannon entropy was normalized by log2 of the number of productive unique TCRs and the result was subtracted from 1. Scalp TCRbeta sequences were cross-referenced with sorted blood CD4 and CD8 repertoires so that the CD4 or CD8 identity of scalp clones could be inferred. In its TCRdb copy, this immuneACCESS table keeps in-frame sequences only and misses some clones. Where compared with another copy, unresolved V genes explain less than half of these, and the others have no known cause. V and J calls and clone size come straight from that table; D and trimming were deduced from the DNA. This sample is represented by 140,000 or so clones; about 51% of them were singletons. Roughly 0.99% of the sample is held by the ten biggest clonotypes.

On this clone itself: Its antigen is unknown. Within one base of it there is no much larger clone, and no base qualities were kept.

For CDR1 and CDR2, the germline V gene (reference sequence) lists GTSNPN and SVGIG. Relative to germline, V is missing 1 base and J is missing 6 bases, with 9 bases of the junction outside any gene match. The CDR3 spans 16 residues, from the cysteine through the phenylalanine. The entry retains the CDR3 DNA only, 48 bases that are in frame from base 1. The sequence links TRBV30 to TRBJ2-3, with 11 bases in between that match TRBD2. This TCR was sampled from a human donor with alopecia areata. The material was CD4+ T cells sorted from blood, obtained at week 0. The base sequence is TGTGCCTGGAGTGGCAAAAGGACTAGCGGGTTTGATACGCAGTATTTT. Its coded protein is CAWSGKRTSGFDTQYF.